This T cell receptor beta chain comes out of a study of technical replicates of blood from several donors. TCRdb's copy holds only in-frame clones and misses some; the assay was immunoSEQ multiplex PCR. This sample has over 50,000 clones, with over 75% found just once. Germline CDR1 reads SGHAT; CDR2 reads FQNNGV. This CDR3 region has 16 residues. V shed 0 bases and J 1 base; nucleotides not matched to a gene: 3. This receptor was identified in a human donor in good health. Some clones in this sample may be carry-over from other donors' samples. The sequenced sample was PBMCs. The chain combines TRBV11-2 with TRBJ2-5; 9 bases agree with TRBD2. In nucleotides, the CDR3 is TGTGCCAGCAGCTTAGAGGCTAGCGGGGTCCAAGAGACCCAGTACTTC. This gives the protein CASSLEASGVQETQYF.